This TCR beta chain was observed in a study of blood T cells in healthy people across ages. Study-wide findings and caveats: Among T cells, TCR beta diversity per million cells dropped roughly linearly as age rose. Estimated diversity, derived from one million T cells, was regarded as an underestimate.

With regard to this clonotype: The antigen is unknown.

Total RNA extracted from each sample amounted to at least 6 micrograms. Next came a second PCR, run for about 6 to 12 cycles, which used a sample-barcoded 5' primer along with a J-beta primer mix. Each of the cDNA molecules was tagged by a template-switch adaptor with 12 random nucleotides. TCRdb reanalysed the 5' RACE reads using MiXCR and keeps one entry per CDR3 protein. Altogether 1 million to 1.2 million distinct CDR3 sequences are present, roughly two fifths being singletons, with the ten largest covering under 15%. The length of the CDR3 is 14 residues. From germline, CDR1 is SGHRS and CDR2 YFSETQ. V shed 6 bases and J shed 6 bases, with 18 bases lying between them.

The specimen was blood. This TCR derives from a young man in good health. V gene TRBV5-1 combines with J gene TRBJ1-1; D call uncertain. The CDR3 bases are TGCGCCAGCACCTCCCTCCTCTCCAGCCCTGAAGCTTTCTTT. Translating it yields CASTSLLSSPEAFF.